This passage covers 2 T cell receptor beta chains from one sample sequenced in a study of blood T cell repertoires in COVID-19. Libraries were prepared by immunoSEQ multiplex PCR; TCRdb keeps only in-frame clonotypes and omits some of them. This table holds around 340,000 clones, approximately 89% found once. Sequenced: peripheral blood. The receptors were gathered from a woman aged 55-70 years with COVID-19, enrolled during active disease.

The V call is TRBV6-5, the J call TRBJ2-7; the match to TRBD1 covers 8 bases. The CDR3 is made up of 14 amino acids. CDR1 and CDR2 from the germline V gene are MNHEY and SVGAGI. J gave up 3 bases and V 6 bases, and 7 bases lay outside the gene matches. The CDR3 loop is CASRDGQGGYEQYF. The CDR3, as DNA: TGTGCCAGCAGGGACGGACAGGGTGGCTACGAGCAGTACTTC.

The chain uses TRBV5-1 and TRBJ2-7; no clear D. The CDR3 is 14 amino acids. Trimming stripped 4 bases from V and 0 bases from J, with 11 bases between. In germline, CDR1 is SGHRS, CDR2 YFSETQ. CDR3 residues: CASSPEGVSYEQYF. The CDR3 DNA reads TGCGCCAGCAGCCCAGAAGGAGTCTCCTACGAGCAGTACTTC.